The 7 T cell receptor beta chains listed next were all sequenced from one sample in a study of CD8 T cells in Susac syndrome. Roughly 0.5 to 1 ug RNA was reverse transcribed with random hexamers. TCRdb processed the immunoSEQ multiplex PCR reads anew with MiXCR; each CDR3 protein has one entry. The sample has some 190,000 distinct CDR3 sequences, about 95% seen once. Sample: CD4+ T cells from PBMCs. Receptors were obtained from a human donor with Susac syndrome.

The CDR3 DNA reads TGTGCCAGCAGCCAGAGCAGGGGCGGAGAAGCTTTCTTT. It translates to CASSQSRGGEAFF. The chain couples TRBV14 to TRBJ1-1; perhaps TRBD1 as D (6 bases). Germline V gene sequence: CDR1 SGHDN, CDR2 FVKESK. V shed 3 bases and J shed 8 bases, with 13 bases lying between them. The CDR3 runs to 13 residues.

V gene TRBV6-1 combines with J gene TRBJ1-5; TRBD1 agrees at 10 bases. V shed 7 bases, J shed 5 bases, and the junction held 11 bases outside the gene matches. The CDR3 is 16 amino acids. Looked up from germline, CDR1 is MNHNS and CDR2 is SASEGT. Here the CDR3 reads CASNRQGQGIDQPQHF. The CDR3 DNA reads as TGTGCCAGCAATCGCCAGGGACAGGGGATCGATCAGCCCCAGCATTTT.

This chain's CDR3 is CASSFGTEPYEQYF. DNA for the CDR3: TGTGCCAGCAGTTTCGGGACTGAACCCTACGAGCAGTACTTC. V is TRBV27 and J is TRBJ2-7; a possible D gene is TRBD2 (6 bases). The CDR3 runs 14 residues. The V gene's germline CDR1 is MNHEY and CDR2 SMNVEV (reference sequence). V was shortened by 3 bases and J by 2 bases, with 11 bases between the two germline ends.

The V gene is TRBV4-3, the J gene TRBJ2-4, with 9 bases fitting TRBD1. Germline V gene sequence: CDR1 LGHNA, CDR2 YSLEER. The CDR3 consists of 18 residues. V was pared by 0 bases and J by 0 bases, with 6 bases of the junction left unmatched. The CDR3 spells CASSQDLTGGLAKNIQYF. CDR3 nucleotides: TGCGCCAGCAGCCAAGATCTCACAGGGGGCTTAGCCAAAAACATTCAGTACTTC.

The chain employs TRBV6-2 or TRBV6-3 and TRBJ1-6, with TRBD1 matching 7 bases. CDR3 length equals 15 residues. J gave up 7 bases and V 5 bases, and 8 bases lay outside the gene matches. Germline values: CDR1 MNHEY, CDR2 SVGEGT. The CDR3 protein is CASSTREGANSPLHF. CDR3 coding DNA: TGTGCCAGCAGTACACGCGAGGGGGCGAATTCACCCCTCCACTTT.

For the CDR3, the DNA is TGTGCCAGCAGCCCTGGGGCGGGAGGGTCCTACAATGAGCAGTTCTTC. Its translation is CASSPGAGGSYNEQFF. The chain links TRBV7-2 to TRBJ2-1, with TRBD2 matching 9 bases. CDR3 size: 16 residues. The germline gives CDR1 SGHTA, CDR2 FQGNSA. Trimming cost V 5 bases and J 1 base; bases outside gene matches: 6.

The rearrangement links TRBV30 to TRBJ2-7; the D gene could be TRBD1 or TRBD2 (5 bases each). CDR1 is GTSNPN, CDR2 SVGIG, per germline (reference sequence). CDR3 length: 11 amino acids. The germline V and J ends were trimmed by 7 bases and 7 bases, with 14 bases remaining between them. This chain's CDR3 is CASGTAREQYF. As DNA, the CDR3 is TGTGCCTCCGGGACGGCCCGAGAGCAGTACTTC.